This T cell receptor beta chain was documented in a study of shared clonotypes between healthy human individuals. For the study at large: Researchers drew samples from two women and a few men aged 18 to 49.

As defined, naive CD8 cells were CD45RO-negative and positively selected for CCR7, with terminally differentiated effector memory CD45RA+ cells excluded. Regarding the study as a whole: At large depth, rarefaction still showed sorted-subset sequencing to be incomplete. Limited genetic and exposure-history diversity came from having few donors. Shared clonotypes across all four donors exceeded non-shared ones in generation probability.

Germline V gene sequence: CDR1 SEHNR, CDR2 FQNEAQ (reference sequence). After removal of 5 bases from V and 2 bases from J, the junction contained 5 bases not matched to a gene. The CDR3 totals 14 residues. Only in-frame clones appear in the TCRdb table, and some are missing; sequencing was by immunoSEQ multiplex PCR. Of around 2,100,000 clones in the sample, less than 95% were seen once. As concerns this clone: What it binds is unknown.

The V call is TRBV7-9, the J call TRBJ2-7, with TRBD2 matching over 8 bases. Sequenced input: naive CD8+ T cells sorted from blood. The source is a young man in good health. CDR3 sequence: CASSRSGDPYEQYF. CDR3 in DNA: TGTGCCAGCAGCCGTAGCGGGGATCCCTACGAGCAGTACTTC.